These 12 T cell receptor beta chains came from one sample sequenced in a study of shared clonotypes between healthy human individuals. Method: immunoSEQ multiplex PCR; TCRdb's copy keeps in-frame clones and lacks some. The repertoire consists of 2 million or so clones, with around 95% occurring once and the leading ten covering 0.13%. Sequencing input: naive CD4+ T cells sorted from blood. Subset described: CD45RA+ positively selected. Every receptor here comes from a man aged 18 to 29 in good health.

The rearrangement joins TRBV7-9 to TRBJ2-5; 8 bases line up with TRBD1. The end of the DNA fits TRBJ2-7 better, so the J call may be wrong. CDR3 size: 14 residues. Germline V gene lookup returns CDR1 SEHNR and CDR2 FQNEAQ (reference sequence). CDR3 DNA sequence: TGTGCCAGCAGCGAAGGACAGGGATACTACGAGCAGTACTTC. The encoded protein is CASSEGQGYYEQYF.

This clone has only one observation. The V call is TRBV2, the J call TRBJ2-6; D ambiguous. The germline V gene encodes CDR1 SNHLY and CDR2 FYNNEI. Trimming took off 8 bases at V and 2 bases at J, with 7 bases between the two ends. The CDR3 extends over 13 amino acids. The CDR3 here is CASSETGANVLTF. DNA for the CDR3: TGTGCCAGCTCGGAGACTGGGGCCAACGTCCTGACTTTC.

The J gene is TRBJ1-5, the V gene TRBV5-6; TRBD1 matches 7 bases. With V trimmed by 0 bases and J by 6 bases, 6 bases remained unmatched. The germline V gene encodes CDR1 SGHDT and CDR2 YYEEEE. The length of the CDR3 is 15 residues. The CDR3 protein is CASSLAGGGSQPQHF. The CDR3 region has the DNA TGTGCCAGCAGCTTGGCCGGAGGGGGCAGTCAGCCCCAGCATTTT.

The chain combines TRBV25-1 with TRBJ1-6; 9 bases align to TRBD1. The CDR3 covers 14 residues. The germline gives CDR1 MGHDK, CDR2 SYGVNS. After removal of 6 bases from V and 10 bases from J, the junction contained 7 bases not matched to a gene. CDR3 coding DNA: TGTGCCAGCAGGCCGGACAGGGGAGGATCACCCCTCCACTTT. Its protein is CASRPDRGGSPLHF.

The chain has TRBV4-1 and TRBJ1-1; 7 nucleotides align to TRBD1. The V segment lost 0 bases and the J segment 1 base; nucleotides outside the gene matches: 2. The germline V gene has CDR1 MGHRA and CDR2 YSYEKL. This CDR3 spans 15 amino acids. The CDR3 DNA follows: TGCGCCAGCAGCCAAGAAGGGACAGCGAACACTGAAGCTTTCTTT. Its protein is CASSQEGTANTEAFF.

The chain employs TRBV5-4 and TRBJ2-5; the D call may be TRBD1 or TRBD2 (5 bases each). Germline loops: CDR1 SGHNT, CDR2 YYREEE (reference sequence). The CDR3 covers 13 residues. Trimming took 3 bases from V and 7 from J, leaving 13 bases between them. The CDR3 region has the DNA TGTGCCAGCAGCTCGGTCGGGACGGGGACCCAGTACTTC. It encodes CASSSVGTGTQYF.

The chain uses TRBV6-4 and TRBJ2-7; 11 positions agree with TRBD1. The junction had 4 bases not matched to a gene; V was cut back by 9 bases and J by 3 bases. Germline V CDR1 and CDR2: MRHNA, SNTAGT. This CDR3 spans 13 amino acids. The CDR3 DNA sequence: TGTGCCAGGGGACAGGGGGACTTCTACGAGCAGTACTTC. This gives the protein CARGQGDFYEQYF.

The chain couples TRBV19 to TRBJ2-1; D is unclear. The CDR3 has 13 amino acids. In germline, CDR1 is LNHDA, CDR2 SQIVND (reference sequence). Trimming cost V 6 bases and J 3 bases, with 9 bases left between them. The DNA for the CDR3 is TGTGCCAGTAGGCCGACAAACTACAATGAGCAGTTCTTC. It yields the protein CASRPTNYNEQFF.

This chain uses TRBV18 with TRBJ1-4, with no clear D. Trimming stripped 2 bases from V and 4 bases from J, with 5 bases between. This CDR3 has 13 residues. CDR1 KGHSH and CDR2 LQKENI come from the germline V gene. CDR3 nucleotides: TGTGCCAGCTCACCAAGGGTTAATGAAAAACTGTTTTTT. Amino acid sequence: CASSPRVNEKLFF.

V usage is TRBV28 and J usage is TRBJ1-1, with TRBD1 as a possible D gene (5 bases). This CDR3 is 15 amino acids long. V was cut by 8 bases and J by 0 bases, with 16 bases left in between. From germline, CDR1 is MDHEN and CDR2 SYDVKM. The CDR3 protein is CASGWGRVMNTEAFF. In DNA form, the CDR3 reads TGTGCCAGCGGTTGGGGCCGAGTTATGAACACTGAAGCTTTCTTT.

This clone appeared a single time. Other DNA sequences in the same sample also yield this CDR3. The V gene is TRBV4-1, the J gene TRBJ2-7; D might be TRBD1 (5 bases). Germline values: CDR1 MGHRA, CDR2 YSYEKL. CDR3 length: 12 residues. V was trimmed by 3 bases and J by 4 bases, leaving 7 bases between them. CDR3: CASSHQGYEQYF. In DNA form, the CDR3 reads TGCGCCAGCAGCCATCAGGGATACGAGCAGTACTTC.

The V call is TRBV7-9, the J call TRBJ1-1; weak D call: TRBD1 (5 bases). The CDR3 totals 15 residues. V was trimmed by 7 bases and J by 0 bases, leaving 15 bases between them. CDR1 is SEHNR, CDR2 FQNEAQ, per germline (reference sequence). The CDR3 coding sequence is TGTGCCAGCACCCTCAGGGCGTACATGAACACTGAAGCTTTCTTT. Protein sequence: CASTLRAYMNTEAFF.